The rows below give T cell receptor beta chains drawn from one sample of a study of identical twins. MiXCR, run by TCRdb on the 5' RACE reads, gives a single entry per CDR3 protein. Of approximately 590,000 distinct CDR3 sequences in the sample, approximately 10% were seen once. This same sample was also part of a study on yellow fever vaccine responses in identical twins.

Sequencing was carried out using PBMCs. These receptors originate from a woman younger than 35 in good health. The CDR3 runs from the conserved cysteine through the conserved F or W.

V gene | CDR3 protein
TRBV6-1 | CASSQQAATGELFF
TRBV9 | CASSWGGSGGYEQYF
TRBV7-2 | CASSLGQRNQPQHF
TRBV12-3/TRBV12-4 | CASSQDLGLGAYEQYF
TRBV20-1 | CSARRGRVYEQYF
TRBV20-1 | CSAPLRGIPYGYTF
TRBV7-2 | CASSQDRYNQPQHF
TRBV20-1 | CSARDGTGIISPLHF
TRBV7-6 | CASSLGSGLVSEQFF
TRBV30 | CAWRGGEAFF
TRBV5-6 | CASSLVSDTQYF
TRBV5-1 | CASSPGRGGPYEQYF
TRBV20-1 | CSASLDREINYGYTF
TRBV29-1 | CSVAGQGQPQHF
TRBV12-3/TRBV12-4 | CASRDTSGEQFF
TRBV29-1 | CSVWVGGVETQYF
TRBV10-1 | CASSESASGRLQFF
TRBV7-9 | CASSPREGGKYYEQYF
TRBV7-9 | CASSSTGGNEKLFF
TRBV28 | CASTLSGMPYNEQFF
TRBV6-1 | CASSWDYLQETQYF
TRBV4-2 | CASSQDPETTGYEEDTQYF
TRBV20-1 | CSARPIDRSQETQYF
TRBV9 | CASSVKAFF